The 16 T cell receptor beta chains reported below all come from one sample, sequenced in a study of low-dose radiotherapy and immunotherapy resistance in tumors. Covering alpha and beta chains, TRAV- and TRBV-specific primers were used for the first-strand cDNA. The authors amplified TCRs for approximately 18 PCR cycles with a constant-region primer and a V-primer adapter. TCRdb recomputed calls from the reads with MiXCR, one row per CDR3 protein. The table has about 84,000 distinct CDR3 sequences, around 17% seen once. Time point specified: after trial treatment. Treatment described: LDRT plus nivolumab, ipilimumab, low-dose cyclophosphamide and aspirin (RACIN trial). The input for sequencing was PBMCs, taken after low-dose radiotherapy plus immunotherapy. The receptors stem from a male donor with prostate cancer.

This clonotype was recorded many times. The chain couples TRBV20-1 to TRBJ2-7; 7 nucleotides agree with TRBD2. This CDR3 has 14 residues. CDR1 is DFQATT, CDR2 SNEGSKA, per germline (reference sequence). The V gene end was trimmed by 3 bases and the J gene end by 2 bases; junction bases not matched to a gene: 7. CDR3 protein: CSASTGEGAYEQYF. The CDR3 DNA follows: TGCAGTGCTAGTACGGGGGAGGGCGCCTACGAGCAGTACTTC.

Turning to this clonotype: A far more abundant clone sits one base away, making this likely a read error. This chain links TRBV6-5 with TRBJ1-2, with D unresolved. The V end was cut by 5 bases, the J end by 5 bases, with 12 bases between. This CDR3 has 13 residues. The germline gives CDR1 MNHEY, CDR2 SVGAGI. CDR3 DNA: TGTGCCAGCAGTGGAAGGCCTGGGTATGGCTACACCTTC. It is translated as CASSGRPGYGYTF.

About this clonotype itself: This sequence is one base from a far larger clone and is likely a read error. V and J are TRBV6-1 and TRBJ2-2; 8 bases agree with TRBD1. V was pared by 5 bases and J by 6 bases, with 8 bases of the junction left unmatched. Looked up from germline, CDR1 is MNHNS and CDR2 is SASEGT. This CDR3 region has 15 residues. CDR3 in DNA: TGTGCCAGCAGTACCCGACAGGGGTTATCCGGGGAGCTGTTTTTT. Amino acids: CASSTRQGLSGELFF.

This chain joins TRBV20-1 and TRBJ2-1, with no clear D. V lost 6 bases and J lost 0, with 15 bases in between. There are 15 residues in the CDR3. CDR1 is DFQATT and CDR2 is SNEGSKA in the germline V gene (reference sequence). The CDR3 region has the DNA TGCAGTGCAGTGGCAGGTTTGTTCTCCTACAATGAGCAGTTCTTC. Protein: CSAVAGLFSYNEQFF.

This clonotype was picked up many times. The chain recombines TRBV28 with TRBJ1-1; D is uncertain. V lost 5 bases to trimming and J lost 4 bases, with 23 bases between them. The germline CDR1 and CDR2 sequences are MDHEN and SYDVKM. CDR3 length: 17 amino acids. The CDR3 coding sequence is TGTGCCAGCAGTCCCTTTTTTATTGGGGTGAGGAGCACTGAAGCTTTCTTT. Translated: CASSPFFIGVRSTEAFF.

This clonotype appeared many times. V usage is TRBV6-5 and J usage is TRBJ2-7, with D unclear. Germline lookup yields CDR1 MNHEY and CDR2 SVGAGI. This CDR3 has 15 residues. The V gene lost 7 bases and the J gene lost 1 base, with 17 bases spanning the gap. The CDR3 reads CASTPGVLRSYEQYF. The CDR3 bases are TGTGCCAGCACCCCAGGTGTACTCAGATCCTACGAGCAGTACTTC.

This clonotype showed up many times. The chain combines TRBV7-9 with TRBJ1-1, with D uncertain. Trimming stripped 1 base from V and 6 bases from J, with 9 bases between. The CDR3 extends over 13 amino acids. Germline V gives CDR1 SEHNR, CDR2 FQNEAQ (reference sequence). In DNA form, the CDR3 reads TGTGCCAGCAGCTTAGGTATTATCCCTGAAGCTTTCTTT. Translation gives CASSLGIIPEAFF.

This clonotype was recorded at least ten times. The rearrangement uses TRBV7-3 and TRBJ2-2; the match to TRBD1 covers 7 bases. CDR1 and CDR2 from the germline V gene are SGHTA and FQGTGA. The V gene end was trimmed by 5 bases and the J gene end by 4 bases; junction bases not matched to a gene: 10. The CDR3 length is 16 residues. The CDR3 here is CASSQTGVGITGELFF. CDR3 DNA: TGTGCCAGCAGCCAAACAGGGGTTGGGATCACCGGGGAGCTGTTTTTT. Full variable domain (remainder filled in from reference TRBV7-3 and TRBJ2-2): GAGVSQTPSNKVTEKGKYVELRCDPISGHTALYWYRQSLGQGPEFLIYFQGTGAADDSGLPNDRFFAVRPEGSVSTLKIQRTERGDSAVYLCASSQTGVGITGELFFGEGSRLTVL.

Points on this clonotype: The limits of the CDR3 on the DNA are not certain, so only TCRdb's listed CDR3 is given. The rearrangement links TRBV4-1 to TRBJ2-7; the table assigns TRBD2, which was not confirmed against the DNA. Germline CDR1 and CDR2: MGHRA and YSYEKL. The CDR3 adds up to 21 amino acids, both ends counted. The CDR3 spells CASTNQTSMYLCASSGGSQYF.

V is TRBV27 and J is TRBJ1-1; D uncertain. This CDR3 has 14 amino acids. The germline gives CDR1 MNHEY, CDR2 SMNVEV (reference sequence). V dropped 3 bases and J dropped 1 base, with 9 bases sitting between them. CDR3 nucleotide sequence: TGTGCCAGCAGTTTCAACACGGGGAACACTGAAGCTTTCTTT. Its translation is CASSFNTGNTEAFF.

The chain employs TRBV11-2 and TRBJ1-1; 7 positions agree with TRBD1. The CDR3 consists of 17 residues. After removal of 3 bases from V and 1 base from J, the junction contained 11 bases not matched to a gene. Germline CDR1 and CDR2: SGHAT and FQNNGV. This chain's CDR3 is CASSFNPSGTANTEAFF. Written as DNA, the CDR3 is TGTGCCAGCAGCTTCAACCCATCCGGGACAGCGAACACTGAAGCTTTCTTT.

This clonotype was detected many times. The chain couples TRBV28 to TRBJ2-3, with 9 bases aligning to TRBD2. CDR1 and CDR2 from the germline V gene are MDHEN and SYDVKM. The length of the CDR3 is 17 residues. V lost 1 base to trimming and J lost 1 base; unmatched junction nucleotides: 6. The CDR3 nucleotides are TGTGCCAGCAGTTTATATCGCCCTAGCGGGGGCACAGATACGCAGTATTTT. It yields the protein CASSLYRPSGGTDTQYF.

This clonotype was recorded many times. The rearrangement joins TRBV7-9 to TRBJ1-5, with no clear D. The CDR3 totals 14 residues. The germline V gene has CDR1 SEHNR and CDR2 FQNEAQ (reference sequence). Trimming shortened V by 3 bases and J by 3 bases, and 9 bases separated the two germline ends. The CDR3 DNA reads TGTGCCAGCAGCTTCAACGGAGACAATCAGCCCCAGCATTTT. Translated: CASSFNGDNQPQHF.

This clonotype showed up many times. The V and J genes are TRBV28 and TRBJ2-6; TRBD1 aligns across 12 bases. Trimming removed 4 bases from V and 1 base from J; junction bases left unmatched: 8. The germline V gene encodes CDR1 MDHEN and CDR2 SYDVKM. The CDR3 extends over 19 amino acids. The CDR3 reads CASSSGTGGAPSGANVLTF. The CDR3 DNA reads as TGTGCCAGCAGTTCAGGGACAGGGGGCGCCCCATCTGGGGCCAACGTCCTGACTTTC.

In its sample, this clonotype was seen many times. This chain uses TRBV7-9 with TRBJ2-3, with unresolved D. The CDR3 spans 15 residues. V was clipped by 5 bases and J by 3 bases, with 15 bases between them. CDR1 SEHNR and CDR2 FQNEAQ come from the germline V gene (reference sequence). CDR3 sequence reads: CASSRGPVITDTQYF. The CDR3, as DNA: TGTGCCAGCAGCCGTGGCCCCGTCATTACAGATACGCAGTATTTT.

In its sample, this clonotype was seen many times. This sequence joins TRBV7-8 and TRBJ2-3; maybe TRBD2 (5 bases). V was cut by 5 bases and J by 3 bases, with 18 bases left in between. Germline CDR1 and CDR2: SGHVS and FQNEAQ. This CDR3 comprises 16 residues. The CDR3 loop reads CASSPLAQQPTDTQYF. In DNA form, the CDR3 reads TGTGCCAGCAGCCCCCTAGCACAACAACCAACAGATACGCAGTATTTT.